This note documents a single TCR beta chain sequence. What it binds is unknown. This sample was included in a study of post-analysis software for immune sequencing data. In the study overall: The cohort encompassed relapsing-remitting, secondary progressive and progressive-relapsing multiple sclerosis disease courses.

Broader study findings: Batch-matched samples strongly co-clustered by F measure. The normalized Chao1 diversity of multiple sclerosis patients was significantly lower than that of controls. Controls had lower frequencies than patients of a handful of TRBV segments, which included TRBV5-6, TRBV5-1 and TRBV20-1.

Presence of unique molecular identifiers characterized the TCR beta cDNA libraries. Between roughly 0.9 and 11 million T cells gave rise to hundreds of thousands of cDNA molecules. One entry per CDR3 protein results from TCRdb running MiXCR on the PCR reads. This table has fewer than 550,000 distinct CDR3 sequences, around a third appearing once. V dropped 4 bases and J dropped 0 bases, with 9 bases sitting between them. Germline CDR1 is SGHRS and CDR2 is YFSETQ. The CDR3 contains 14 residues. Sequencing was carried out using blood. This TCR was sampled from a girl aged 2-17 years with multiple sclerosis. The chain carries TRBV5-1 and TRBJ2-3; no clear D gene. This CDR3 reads CASSADPSTDTQYF. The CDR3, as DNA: TGCGCCAGCAGCGCGGACCCTAGCACAGATACGCAGTATTTT. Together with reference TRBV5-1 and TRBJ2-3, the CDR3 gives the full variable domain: KAGVTQTPRYLIKTRGQQVTLSCSPISGHRSVSWYQQTPGQGLQFLFEYFSETQRNKGNFPGRFSGRQFSNSRSEMNVSTLELGDSALYLCASSADPSTDTQYFGPGTRLTVL.